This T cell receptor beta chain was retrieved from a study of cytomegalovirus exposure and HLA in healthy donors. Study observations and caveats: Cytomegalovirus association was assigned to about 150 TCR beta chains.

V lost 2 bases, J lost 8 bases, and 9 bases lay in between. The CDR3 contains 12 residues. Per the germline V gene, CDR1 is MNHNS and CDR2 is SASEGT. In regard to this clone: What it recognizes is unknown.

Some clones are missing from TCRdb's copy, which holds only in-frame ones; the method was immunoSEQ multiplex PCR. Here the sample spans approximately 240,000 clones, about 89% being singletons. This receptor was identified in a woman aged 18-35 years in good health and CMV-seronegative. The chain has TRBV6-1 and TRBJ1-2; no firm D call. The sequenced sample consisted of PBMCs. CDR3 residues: CASSESAGGYTF. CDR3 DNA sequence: TGTGCCAGCAGTGAATCAGCGGGAGGCTACACCTTC.